A single sample is the source of the 4 T cell receptor beta chains below, sequenced in a study of Tregs in tolerant kidney transplant recipients. Clones were read by immunoSEQ multiplex PCR, and TCRdb kept only the in-frame ones, dropping some. Its table records approximately 49,000 clones. The sequenced sample was CD4+ T cells from blood, obtained before the transplant. Every receptor here comes from a human donor who received a combined kidney and bone marrow transplant.

In the case of this clone: The CDR3 extends 3 residues past the end of the read, so its final part is completed from the germline J gene. This chain joins TRBV11-3 and TRBJ1-1; possible D gene TRBD1, 5 bases. Deletions cut 5 bases from V and 0 bases from J, with 13 bases between. The CDR3 has 15 amino acids. CDR1 is SGHNT and CDR2 is YENEEA in the germline V gene. The CDR3 bases that were read are TGTGCCAGCAGCGCGGGGGGTTTGGTGAACACTGAA. Amino acid sequence: CASSAGGLVNTE. The full CDR3 is CASSAGGLVNTEAFF.

As to this clone: Sequencing ends 3 residues short of the CDR3 end; the germline J gene provides the rest. This rearrangement joins TRBV5-5 to TRBJ1-1, with D hard to call. The V gene lost 0 bases and the J gene lost 1 base, with 7 bases spanning the gap. Germline V gene lookup returns CDR1 SGHKS and CDR2 YYEKEE (reference sequence). This CDR3 has 14 residues. The part of the CDR3 DNA that was read is TGTGCCAGCAGCTTGGCCGTATCGAACACTGAA. Protein: CASSLAVSNTE. The complete CDR3 reads CASSLAVSNTEAFF.

On this clone itself: The read falls 3 residues short of the CDR3 end, and the missing part is taken from the germline J gene. The chain joins TRBV7-9 to TRBJ2-3, with D possibly TRBD1 on 5 matching bases. CDR3 size: 13 residues. V lost 3 bases to trimming and J lost 3 bases, with 7 bases between them. Looked up from germline, CDR1 is SEHNR and CDR2 is FQNEAQ (reference sequence). Partial CDR3 DNA: TGTGCCAGCAGCTTCTACAGGACAGATACG. Translation: CASSFYRTDT. The full CDR3 is CASSFYRTDTQYF.

On this clone itself: The CDR3 extends 3 residues past the end of the read, so its final part is completed from the germline J gene. V usage is TRBV5-1 and J usage is TRBJ2-2, with D possibly being TRBD1 or TRBD2 (5 bases each). CDR3 length equals 14 residues. Germline CDR1 reads SGHRS; CDR2 reads YFSETQ. The V end lost 2 bases, the J end lost 5 bases, and 10 bases lay between the germline ends. The CDR3 spells CASSFPGSTGELFF. CDR3 bases read: TGCGCCAGCAGCTTCCCAGGGAGTACCGGGGAG.